This TCR beta chain was identified during a study of T-cell reconstitution after alpha-beta-depleted transplantation in children. Unique molecular identifiers were used in preparing the TCRbeta library. TCRdb analysed the PCR reads with MiXCR anew, one entry per CDR3 protein. The sample yields about 830,000 distinct CDR3 sequences, roughly 15% seen once. Details on this clonotype: Its antigen is not known.

General observations from the study: There were some patients whose high TCRbeta diversity at day 60 came from surviving recipient T cells and thymic progenitors. One year after transplant, T-cell counts and diversity came mostly from newly produced T cells.

V was trimmed by 4 bases and J by 2 bases, leaving 10 bases between them. The germline gives CDR1 LNHDA, CDR2 SQIVND (reference sequence). This CDR3 region has 14 residues. The clonotype originates from a male patient between 10 and 17 years old who had a stem cell transplant for acute lymphoblastic leukemia, so the T cells may come from the graft donor. The material was PBMCs, mostly from graft donor cells, obtained 360 days after TCRalphabeta/CD19-depleted stem cell transplant. The rearrangement links TRBV19 to TRBJ2-3; weak D call: TRBD1 (6 bases). CDR3 in amino acids: CASSSGQLTDTQYF. The CDR3 DNA reads TGTGCCAGTAGTAGCGGACAGCTCACAGATACGCAGTATTTT.